The next 15 T cell receptor beta chains were all read from a single sample in a study of tumor-infiltrating lymphocytes in oesophageal squamous cell carcinoma. TCRdb fed the PCR reads into MiXCR, producing one record per CDR3 protein. The repertoire has approximately 19,000 distinct CDR3 sequences, about 41% of them found once; the top ten carry roughly a tenth. The sequenced material came from normal esophageal tissue next to the tumor. Receptors originate from a male donor with esophageal squamous cell carcinoma.

The rearrangement joins TRBV5-1 to TRBJ2-5, with D tentatively TRBD2 (6 bases). The DNA end is a closer match to TRBJ2-1, so the J assignment may be wrong. The CDR3 extends over 14 amino acids. CDR1 and CDR2 (germline): SGHRS, YFSETQ. CDR3: CASSLGRSGGEQFF. In DNA, the CDR3 is TGCGCCAGCAGCTTGGGTCGATCCGGGGGTGAGCAGTTCTTC.

This clonotype occurred once. The CDR3 is CSARPGPRQETQYF. CDR3 DNA: TGCAGTGCTCGCCCGGGACCGCGCCAAGAGACCCAGTACTTC. This sequence joins TRBV20-1 and TRBJ2-4; D is tentatively TRBD1 or TRBD2 (5 bases each). The J call may not be correct, given that the DNA end is closer to TRBJ2-5. Germline CDR1 is DFQATT and CDR2 is SNEGSKA (reference sequence). The CDR3 consists of 14 residues.

The sample holds many counts of this clonotype. The chain is built from TRBV5-1 and TRBJ2-3; 9 nucleotides align to TRBD2. The CDR3 has 15 amino acids. V lost 2 bases to trimming and J lost 4 bases; unmatched junction nucleotides: 5. Germline CDR1 reads SGHRS; CDR2 reads YFSETQ. The CDR3 is CASSLKREVADTQYF. The DNA of the CDR3 is TGCGCCAGCAGCTTAAAGCGGGAGGTGGCAGATACGCAGTATTTT.

The chain uses TRBV7-3 and TRBJ2-1; D is unresolved. Near its end, the DNA agrees better with TRBJ2-5, so the J call may be wrong. Germline V gene sequence: CDR1 SGHTA, CDR2 FQGTGA. The CDR3 loop spans 15 amino acids. CDR3 bases: TGTGCCAGCAGCTTAAGAGGTAGCACGATGGAGACCCAGTACTTC. This sequence encodes CASSLRGSTMETQYF.

Many counts were recorded for this clonotype. V gene TRBV11-2 combines with J gene TRBJ1-1, with 8 bases aligning to TRBD1. V lost 6 bases and J lost 8; bases outside the gene matches: 14. Looked up from germline, CDR1 is SGHAT and CDR2 is FQNNGV. There are 15 residues in the CDR3. CDR3 nucleotides: TGTGCCAGCAGGGTACGGGACAGGAGCTCATCGGAAGCTTTCTTT. It translates to CASRVRDRSSSEAFF.

This clonotype was counted ten times or more. Since a much larger clone is just one base distant, this may be a read error. The chain couples TRBV12-3 or TRBV12-4 to TRBJ2-7; 12 nucleotides align to TRBD2. CDR3 length: 16 amino acids. V lost 3 bases to trimming and J lost 7 bases; unmatched junction nucleotides: 10. The CDR3 nucleotides read TGTGCCAGCAGTTTGGCTAGCGGGAGGGTTACCGATGAGCAGTACTTC. Protein: CASSLASGRVTDEQYF.

This clonotype occurred many times. The chain uses TRBV7-8 and TRBJ2-3; D uncertain. The CDR3 covers 17 residues. Germline V gene data show CDR1 as SGHVS and CDR2 as FQNEAQ. V was shortened by 4 bases and J by 2 bases, with 19 bases between the two germline ends. The chain's CDR3 is CASSSRAFARSTDTQYF. CDR3 DNA: TGTGCCAGCAGCTCCCGGGCATTCGCGCGGTCCACAGATACGCAGTATTTT.

The table lists this clonotype with many counts. This chain links TRBV28 with TRBJ1-2, with 7 bases lining up with TRBD1. The trim removed 5 bases at V and 4 bases at J, leaving 7 bases unmatched. CDR1 is MDHEN and CDR2 is SYDVKM in the germline V gene. The CDR3 spans 14 residues. The CDR3 coding sequence is TGTGCCAGCAGTCTATCGGGACAGCCCTATGGCTACACCTTC. The encoded protein is CASSLSGQPYGYTF.

This clonotype appeared many times. The genes are TRBV5-1 and TRBJ2-7; 8 bases match TRBD1. The V gene end was trimmed by 3 bases and the J gene end by 5 bases; junction bases not matched to a gene: 1. Per germline, CDR1 SGHRS and CDR2 YFSETQ. The CDR3 runs to 12 residues. CDR3 nucleotide sequence: TGCGCCAGCAGCTGGGGACAGGACGAGCAGTACTTC. Amino acids: CASSWGQDEQYF.

V is TRBV10-3 and J is TRBJ1-1, with 7 bases identical to TRBD1. V lost 7 bases to trimming and J lost 2 bases; unmatched junction nucleotides: 4. The CDR3 loop spans 13 amino acids. From germline, CDR1 is ENHRY and CDR2 SYGVKD. Written as DNA, the CDR3 is TGTGCCATCAACGGACAGGAAAACACTGAAGCTTTCTTT. This gives the protein CAINGQENTEAFF.

This clonotype was observed a handful of times. The CDR3 loop is CASSLAGPETQYF. DNA of the CDR3: TGTGCCAGCAGCCTTGCGGGGCCAGAGACCCAGTACTTC. The chain uses TRBV7-2 and TRBJ2-1; tentatively, D is TRBD2 (6 bases). The DNA end is a closer match to TRBJ2-5, so the J assignment may be wrong. Germline CDR1 reads SGHTA; CDR2 reads FQGNSA. The CDR3 contains 13 residues.

The rearrangement uses TRBV23-1 and TRBJ2-4; a possible D gene is TRBD1 (7 bases). TRBV23-1 has ORF status, its function being uncertain. CDR3 length: 19 residues. Trimming left V 4 bases short and J 0 bases short, with 22 bases between. The CDR3 coding sequence is TGCGCCAGCAGTCGTGGGGGGAGAACGGGACAGCAAGCCAAAAACATTCAGTACTTC. Translation gives CASSRGGRTGQQAKNIQYF.

In this sample, this clonotype turned up many times. The chain recombines TRBV10-2 with TRBJ2-4; D perhaps matches TRBD2 (7 bases). Trimming removed 6 bases from V and 0 bases from J, with 18 bases in between. This CDR3 comprises 17 residues. Germline-derived CDR1 and CDR2 are WSHSY and SAAADI. CDR3 nucleotides: TGCGCCAGCAGACCAGGGGAGGGGGGATTAGCCAAAAACATTCAGTACTTC. Protein: CASRPGEGGLAKNIQYF.

This clonotype was recorded many times. This chain joins TRBV6-2 or TRBV6-3 and TRBJ2-2; weak D call: TRBD1 (6 bases). Germline CDR1 is MNHEY and CDR2 is SVGEGT. Between the trimmed V and J ends, which lost 6 bases and 1 base, there was a span of 12 bases. The CDR3 covers 15 residues. CDR3 sequence: CASRRFRGNTGELFF. The CDR3 DNA reads as TGTGCCAGCAGGAGGTTCAGGGGGAACACCGGGGAGCTGTTTTTT.

As DNA, the CDR3 is TGTGCCAGTAGTATATCAGGACTAGCGGGAGAATTCTACGAGCAGTTCTTC. Residues: CASSISGLAGEFYEQFF. The chain combines TRBV19 with TRBJ2-7, with 13 bases lining up with TRBD2. Gene TRBJ2-1 matches the end of the DNA better, so the J call may be wrong. Germline V gene data show CDR1 as LNHDA and CDR2 as SQIVND (reference sequence). This CDR3 has 17 amino acids.